These 8 T cell receptor beta chains originate from one sample sequenced in a study of blood T cell repertoires in COVID-19 (dated by TCRdb to about 2020). Preparation of the library involved the immunoSEQ multiplex PCR assay. What TCRdb holds here is the immuneACCESS table cut down to in-frame rearrangements. Part of the clones is not present; checked against another copy, under half of the missing clones reflect an unresolved V gene, and the others are unexplained. This sample has a few hundred thousand clones in its table, and roughly four fifths of those were observed once. The leading ten clones occupy approximately 4.3% of the sample. Specimen: PBMCs or T cells enriched from blood (not recorded which). The receptors were gathered from a man aged 25-45 years with acute COVID-19.

This chain uses TRBV11-2 with TRBJ1-2, with 10 bases matching TRBD1. CDR3 length equals 18 residues. Per germline, CDR1 SGHAT and CDR2 FQNNGV. The trim removed 4 bases at V and 5 bases at J, leaving 16 bases unmatched. For the CDR3, the DNA is TGTGCCAGCAGCTCACCGGGACAGGGGAGTGGAGAAGGTTATGGCTACACCTTC. It is translated as CASSSPGQGSGEGYGYTF.

The chain joins TRBV27 to TRBJ1-2, with 9 bases lining up with TRBD1. Germline loops: CDR1 MNHEY, CDR2 SMNVEV (reference sequence). The CDR3 runs 15 residues. With V trimmed by 3 bases and J by 4 bases, 6 bases remained unmatched. CDR3 sequence reads: CASSFTGQGPYGYTF. The DNA for the CDR3 is TGTGCCAGCAGTTTCACGGGACAGGGACCCTATGGCTACACCTTC.

The genes are TRBV7-2 and TRBJ2-1, with 8 positions matching TRBD2. The CDR3 is 17 amino acids. CDR1 and CDR2 (germline): SGHTA, FQGNSA. After removal of 4 bases from V and 0 bases from J, the junction contained 8 bases not matched to a gene. CDR3 bases: TGTGCCAGCAGCTCGCCGGGGAGCGGGAGCTCCTACAATGAGCAGTTCTTC. Its protein product is CASSSPGSGSSYNEQFF. The full variable domain, with the rest looked up from reference TRBV7-2 and TRBJ2-1, is GAGVSQSPSNKVTEKGKDVELRCDPISGHTALYWYRQSLGQGLEFLIYFQGNSAPDKSGLPSDRFSAERTGGSVSTLTIQRTQQEDSAVYLCASSSPGSGSSYNEQFFGPGTRLTVL.

This chain links TRBV5-4 with TRBJ1-4; no clear D. The CDR3 runs to 16 residues. Germline CDR1 and CDR2: SGHNT and YYREEE (reference sequence). The germline V and J ends were trimmed by 9 bases and 5 bases, with 23 bases remaining between them. The CDR3 region is CAISGTTGPSNEKLFF. CDR3 in DNA: TGTGCCATCTCGGGAACTACTGGACCCTCCAATGAAAAACTGTTTTTT.

This clone appeared a single time. The V call is TRBV21-1, the J call TRBJ1-1; the D segment call TRBD1 is taken from the table without a DNA check. TRBV21-1 is tagged as a pseudogene. There are 10 residues in the CDR3. The CDR3 loop is CATQDTEAFF. The CDR3 DNA sequence: TGTGCCACCCAGGACACTGAAGCTTTCTTT.

The chain recombines TRBV6-1 with TRBJ2-7; possible D gene TRBD1, 5 bases. The V end was cut by 3 bases, the J end by 5 bases, with 5 bases between. The CDR3 extends over 11 amino acids. CDR1 is MNHNS and CDR2 is SASEGT in the germline V gene. CDR3 residues: CASSDRDEQYV. The DNA for the CDR3 is TGTGCCAGCAGTGACAGGGACGAGCAGTACGTC.

This sequence joins TRBV19 and TRBJ1-5; perhaps TRBD1 as D (6 bases). The V gene's germline CDR1 is LNHDA and CDR2 SQIVND (reference sequence). CDR3 length equals 16 residues. Trimming removed 5 bases from V and 4 bases from J, with 18 bases in between. CDR3: CASSPGHLDGNQPQHF. CDR3 in DNA: TGTGCCAGTAGTCCGGGACATCTCGACGGGAATCAGCCCCAGCATTTT.

V usage is TRBV5-5 and J usage is TRBJ2-7; 13 nucleotides line up with TRBD2. CDR3 length: 15 amino acids. V dropped 4 bases and J dropped 4; count of bases not matched to a gene: 5. In germline, CDR1 is SGHKS, CDR2 YYEKEE (reference sequence). The CDR3 DNA follows: TGTGCCAGCAGCGGGACTAGCGGGGCTAGTTACGAGCAGTACGTC. Translation: CASSGTSGASYEQYV.